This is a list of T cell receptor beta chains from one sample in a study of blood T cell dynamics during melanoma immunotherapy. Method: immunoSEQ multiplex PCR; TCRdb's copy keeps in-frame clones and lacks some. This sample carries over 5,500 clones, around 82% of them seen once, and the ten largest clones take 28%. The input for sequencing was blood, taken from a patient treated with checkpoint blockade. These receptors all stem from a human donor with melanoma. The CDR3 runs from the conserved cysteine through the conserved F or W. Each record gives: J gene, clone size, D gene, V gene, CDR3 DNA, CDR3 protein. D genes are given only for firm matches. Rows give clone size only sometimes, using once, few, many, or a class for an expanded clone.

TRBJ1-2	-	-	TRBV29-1	TGCAGCGTTGAAGAAGGCCCAGGCTATGGCTACACCTTC	CSVEEGPGYGYTF
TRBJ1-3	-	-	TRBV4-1	TGCGCCAGCAGCCAAATGAGAACGCGGAACTCTGGAAACACCATATATTTT	CASSQMRTRNSGNTIYF
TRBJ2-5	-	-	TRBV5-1	TGCGCCAGCAGCTTGTCTGGGAGGGGGAACCAAGAGACCCAGTACTTC	CASSLSGRGNQETQYF
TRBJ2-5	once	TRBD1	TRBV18	TGTGCCAGCTCACTGACGGGACAGGGAGGTGAGACCCAGTACTTC	CASSLTGQGGETQYF
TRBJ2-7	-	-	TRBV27	TGTGCCAGCAGTCTCAAGGGCTGGGGTCAGTACGAGCAGTACTTC	CASSLKGWGQYEQYF
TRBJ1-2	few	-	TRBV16	TGTGCCAGCAGCCCCCCACAGGGCGCTAACTATGGCTACACCTTC	CASSPPQGANYGYTF
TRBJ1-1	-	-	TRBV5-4	TGTGCCAGCAGCCCCTACCGATTGGACAGAGTGAACACTGAAGCTTTCTTT	CASSPYRLDRVNTEAFF
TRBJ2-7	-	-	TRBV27	TGTGCCAGCAGTTTACGTGGGGGCTACGAGCAGTACTTC	CASSLRGGYEQYF
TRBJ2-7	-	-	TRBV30	TGTGCCTGGACGGGGGCACCAACCTACGAGCAGTACTTC	CAWTGAPTYEQYF
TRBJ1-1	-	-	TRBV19	TGTGCCAGTACACCTGGGGGGTGGGCGACTGAAGCTTTCTTT	CASTPGGWATEAFF
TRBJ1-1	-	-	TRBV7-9	TGTGCCAGCAGCTTAGTCGAGAACACTGAAGCTTTCTTT	CASSLVENTEAFF
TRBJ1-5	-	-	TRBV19	TGTGCCAGTAGTCCACGACAGGAATATAGCAATCAGCCCCAGCATTTT	CASSPRQEYSNQPQHF
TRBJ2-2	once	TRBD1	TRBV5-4	TGTGCCAGCAGCCAACAACCGGGACAGGGGAACACCGGGGAGCTGTTTTTT	CASSQQPGQGNTGELFF
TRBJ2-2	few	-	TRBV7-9	TGTGCCAGCAGAAGATACACAAACACCGGGGAGCTGTTTTTT	CASRRYTNTGELFF
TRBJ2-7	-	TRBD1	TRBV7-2	TGTGCCAGCAGCTTAGAGACAGGGTACGAGCAGTACTTC	CASSLETGYEQYF
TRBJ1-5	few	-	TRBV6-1	TGTGCCAGCAGCCAGGGAGAGAATCAGCCCCAGCATTTT	CASSQGENQPQHF
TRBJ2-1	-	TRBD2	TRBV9	TGTGCCAGCAGCGTAGGGGGGACTAGCGGGGAGGATGAGCAGTTCTTC	CASSVGGTSGEDEQFF
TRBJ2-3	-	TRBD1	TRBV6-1	TGTGCCAGCAGGCCGGGACAGGGGGCGTCAGATACGCAGTATTTT	CASRPGQGASDTQYF
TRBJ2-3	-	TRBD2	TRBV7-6	TGTGCCAGCAGCTCGTGGACTAGCGGGTATAGCACAGATACGCAGTATTTT	CASSSWTSGYSTDTQYF
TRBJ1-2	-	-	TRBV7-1	TGTGCCAGCAGCTATCGACGGAACTATGGCTACACCTTC	CASSYRRNYGYTF
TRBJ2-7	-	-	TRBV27	TGTGCCAGCAGTTTTTTTGGACGTACCTACGAGCAGTACTTC	CASSFFGRTYEQYF
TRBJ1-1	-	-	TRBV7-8	TGTGCCAGCAGCTCTTACGGACGGACTGAAGCTTTCTTT	CASSSYGRTEAFF
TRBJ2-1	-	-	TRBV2	TGTGCCAGCAAGGAGGGCTTCAACAATGAGCAGTTCTTC	CASKEGFNNEQFF
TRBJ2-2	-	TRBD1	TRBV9	TGTGCCAGCAGCGACAACAGGGGGCCGGGGACCGGGGAGCTGTTTTTT	CASSDNRGPGTGELFF
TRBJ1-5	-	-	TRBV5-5	TGTGCCAGCAGCTACCAACAGGGAGGGAAGCCCCAGCATTTT	CASSYQQGGKPQHF
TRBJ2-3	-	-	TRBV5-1	TGCGCCAGCAGCTTGTTTGCAGATACGCAGTATTTT	CASSLFADTQYF
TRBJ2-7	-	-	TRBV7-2	TGTGCCAGCAGCTGGGGGACGAACGAGTACGAGCAGTACTTC	CASSWGTNEYEQYF
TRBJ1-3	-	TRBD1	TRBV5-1	TGCGCCAGCAGCGACGGACAGGCGGACACCATATATTTT	CASSDGQADTIYF
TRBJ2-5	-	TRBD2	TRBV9	TGTGCCAGCAGCGTAGATGGACTAGCGGGGAGTCCGGAGACCCAGTACTTC	CASSVDGLAGSPETQYF
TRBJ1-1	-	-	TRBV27	TGTGCCAGCAGAAACTTCTTCCACCAGAGACTGAACACTGAAGCTTTCTTT	CASRNFFHQRLNTEAFF
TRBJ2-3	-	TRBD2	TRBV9	TGTGCCAGCAGCCCAAGTCCCGGGACTAGCGGGGGCCTCACAGATACGCAGTATTTT	CASSPSPGTSGGLTDTQYF
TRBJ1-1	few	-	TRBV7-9	TGTGCCAGCAGCCATCACGCACAGCTTGAAGCTTTCTTT	CASSHHAQLEAFF
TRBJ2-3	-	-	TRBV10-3	TGTGCCATCAGTGAGTCGGCCAGGGGCTCAGATACGCAGTATTTT	CAISESARGSDTQYF
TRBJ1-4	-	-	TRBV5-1	TGCGCCAGCAGCTTGAGGGAGTCGGAGGAAAAACTGTTTTTT	CASSLRESEEKLFF
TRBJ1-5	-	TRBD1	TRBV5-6	TGTGCCAGCAGCTTGGCGGGACAGGGAAGCAATCAGCCCCAGCATTTT	CASSLAGQGSNQPQHF
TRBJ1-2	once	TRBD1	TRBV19	TGTGCCACCGGGACAGTTAATGTTGGCTATGGCTACACCTTC	CATGTVNVGYGYTF
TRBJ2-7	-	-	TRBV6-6	TGTGCCAGCAGCGGACAGTTTACCTACGAGCAGTACTTC	CASSGQFTYEQYF
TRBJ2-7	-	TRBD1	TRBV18	TGTGCCAGCTCAGCCGGGACAGGGGAGTCCGAGCAGTACTTC	CASSAGTGESEQYF
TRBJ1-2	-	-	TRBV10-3	TGTGCCATCAGTGAGTCGGACAGTACTGACTACACCTTC	CAISESDSTDYTF
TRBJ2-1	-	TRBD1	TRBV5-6	TGTGCCAGCAGCCAGCTTAGGGGGACAGCCTACAATGAGCAGTTCTTC	CASSQLRGTAYNEQFF
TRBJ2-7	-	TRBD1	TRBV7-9	TGTGCCAGCAGCGACCGGGACAGGGGATCCTACGAGCAGTACTTC	CASSDRDRGSYEQYF
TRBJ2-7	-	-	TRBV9	TGTGCCAGCAGCGTAGCAGTGGGAGTGGGGGAGCAGTACTTC	CASSVAVGVGEQYF
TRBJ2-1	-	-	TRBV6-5	TGTGCCAGCAGTTACTTCTCACTAGCCTACAATGAGCAGTTCTTC	CASSYFSLAYNEQFF
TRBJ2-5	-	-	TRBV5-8	TGTGCCAGCAGCTTGGGGTCGGGGAACCAAGAGACCCAGTACTTC	CASSLGSGNQETQYF
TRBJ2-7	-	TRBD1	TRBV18	TGTGCCAGCTCACAAGGACAGGGGACCTACGAGCAGTACTTC	CASSQGQGTYEQYF
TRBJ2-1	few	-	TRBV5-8	TGTGCCAGCAGCTTACATAACCTAGACTGGAATGAGCAGTTCTTC	CASSLHNLDWNEQFF
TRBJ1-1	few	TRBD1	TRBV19	TGTGCCAGTAGTCTTCGACAGGGTAGGACCACTGAAGCTTTCTTT	CASSLRQGRTTEAFF
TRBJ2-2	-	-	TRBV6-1	TGTGCCAGCAGTAAAAGGGGGAACGGGGAGCTGTTTTTT	CASSKRGNGELFF
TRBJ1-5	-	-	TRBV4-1	TGCGCCAGCAGCCAAGTCGGGGTCGGTCAGCCCCAGCATTTT	CASSQVGVGQPQHF
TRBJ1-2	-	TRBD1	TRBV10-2	TGCGCCAGCAGTGAGTTCCTTTCTGGACAGGGGAATGGCTACACCTTC	CASSEFLSGQGNGYTF